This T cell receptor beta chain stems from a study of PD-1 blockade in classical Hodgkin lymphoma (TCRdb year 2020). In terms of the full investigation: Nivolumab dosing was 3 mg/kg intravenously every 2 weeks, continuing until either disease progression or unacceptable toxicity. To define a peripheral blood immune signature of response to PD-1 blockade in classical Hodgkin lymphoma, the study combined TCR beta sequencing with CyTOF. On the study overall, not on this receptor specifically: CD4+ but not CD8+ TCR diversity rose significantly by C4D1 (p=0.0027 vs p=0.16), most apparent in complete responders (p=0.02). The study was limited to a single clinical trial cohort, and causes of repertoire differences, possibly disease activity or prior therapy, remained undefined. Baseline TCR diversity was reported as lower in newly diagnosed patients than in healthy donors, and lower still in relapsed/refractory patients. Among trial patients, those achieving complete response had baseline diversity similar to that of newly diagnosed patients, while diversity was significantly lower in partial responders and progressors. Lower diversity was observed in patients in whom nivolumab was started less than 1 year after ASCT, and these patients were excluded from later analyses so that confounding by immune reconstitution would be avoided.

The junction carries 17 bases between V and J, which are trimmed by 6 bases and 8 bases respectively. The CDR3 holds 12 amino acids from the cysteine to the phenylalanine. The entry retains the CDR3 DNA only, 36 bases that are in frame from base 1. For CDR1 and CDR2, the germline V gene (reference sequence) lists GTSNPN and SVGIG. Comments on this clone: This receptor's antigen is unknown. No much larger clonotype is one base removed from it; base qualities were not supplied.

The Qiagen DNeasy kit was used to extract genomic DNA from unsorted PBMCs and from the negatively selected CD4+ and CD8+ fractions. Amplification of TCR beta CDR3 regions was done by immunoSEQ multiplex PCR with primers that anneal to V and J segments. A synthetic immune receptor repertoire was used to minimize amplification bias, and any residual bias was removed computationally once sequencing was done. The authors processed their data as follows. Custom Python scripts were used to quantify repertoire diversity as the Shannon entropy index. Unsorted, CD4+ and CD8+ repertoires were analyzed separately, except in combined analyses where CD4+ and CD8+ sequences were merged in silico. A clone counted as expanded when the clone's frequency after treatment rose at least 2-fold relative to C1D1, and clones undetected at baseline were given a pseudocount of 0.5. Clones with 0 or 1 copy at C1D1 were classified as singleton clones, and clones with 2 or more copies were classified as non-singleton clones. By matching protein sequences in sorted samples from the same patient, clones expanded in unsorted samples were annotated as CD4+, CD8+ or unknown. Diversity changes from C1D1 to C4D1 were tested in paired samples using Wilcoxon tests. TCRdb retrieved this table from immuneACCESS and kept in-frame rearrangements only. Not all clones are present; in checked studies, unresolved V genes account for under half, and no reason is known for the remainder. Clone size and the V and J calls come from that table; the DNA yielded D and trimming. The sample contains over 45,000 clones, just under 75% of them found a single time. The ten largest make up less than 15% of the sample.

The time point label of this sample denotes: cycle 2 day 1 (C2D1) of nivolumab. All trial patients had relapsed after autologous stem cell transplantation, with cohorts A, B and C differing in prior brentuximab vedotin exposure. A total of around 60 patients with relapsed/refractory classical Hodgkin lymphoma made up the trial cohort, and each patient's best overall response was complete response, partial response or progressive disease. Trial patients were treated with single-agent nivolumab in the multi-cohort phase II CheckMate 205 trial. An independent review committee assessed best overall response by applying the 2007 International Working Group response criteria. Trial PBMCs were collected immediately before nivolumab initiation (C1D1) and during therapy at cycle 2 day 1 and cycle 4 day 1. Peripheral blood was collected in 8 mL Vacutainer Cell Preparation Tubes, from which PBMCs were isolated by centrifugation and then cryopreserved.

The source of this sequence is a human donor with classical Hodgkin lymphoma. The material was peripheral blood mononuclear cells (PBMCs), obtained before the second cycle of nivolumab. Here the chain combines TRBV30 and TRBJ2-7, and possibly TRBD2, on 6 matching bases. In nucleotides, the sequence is TGTGCCTGCTACCCCATCGGGGGACAGCAGTACTTC. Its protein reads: CACYPIGGQQYF.